This T cell receptor beta chain was profiled in a study of monozygotic twins with inflammatory bowel disease. Template switching introduced UMIs that contain a 6-nucleotide sample barcode. TCRalpha and TCRbeta cDNA went through nested PCRs of roughly 15 and 9 cycles, two in total. Each CDR3 protein gets one entry in TCRdb, which reprocessed the 5' RACE reads and gives no DNA. Its clone listing holds over 120,000 distinct CDR3 sequences. Notes on the study in general: The authors found no support for a single strong IBD-associated signal or clonotype.

This CDR3 comprises 14 residues. As for this clonotype: Its antigen is not identified.

The V call is TRBV12-3 or TRBV12-4, the J call TRBJ2-7; TCRdb's D call, TRBD1, is unchecked because there is no DNA. Sequences were obtained from blood. This TCR was recovered from a human donor with ulcerative colitis or Crohn's disease, or a healthy co-twin of an affected twin (not recorded which). The CDR3 here is CASLRAGGAYEQYF.